This T cell receptor (beta chain) originates from a study of regulatory T cells in long-lasting Graves disease. This clonotype has ten or more counts. The J segment lost 12 bases and the V segment lost 5 bases, leaving 21 bases of the junction unmatched. The CDR3 consists of 17 residues. Germline loops: CDR1 SEHNR, CDR2 FQNEAQ (reference sequence). This sample's time point: newly diagnosed GD, antithyroid drugs for less than 3 months. Making the TCR library involved RNA that had been extracted from PBMCs. Arm-PCR of CDR3 regions with iRepertoire HTBI primers generated TCR beta libraries. TCRdb recomputed calls from the multiplex PCR reads with MiXCR, one row per CDR3 protein. The sample yields roughly 500,000 distinct CDR3 sequences, approximately 13% seen once. These sequences were also reported in another study, on T cells in Graves' hyperthyroidism and ophthalmopathy. That source reports: The hyperthyroidism was newly diagnosed and had lasted under 2 months; the patients were aged 18 to 65. Ophthalmopathy onset followed model prediction by a median approximately six months.

This clonotype was sampled from a man aged 30 to 39 with Graves disease. The sequencing used peripheral blood mononuclear cells (PBMCs), collected at new diagnosis, from a patient treated with antithyroid drugs. The chain combines TRBV7-9 with TRBJ2-1, with 8 bases identical to TRBD2. CDR3 coding DNA: TGTGCCAGCAGCCCCGCCCGGTTGCGGGAGGCACCGGGGGGGCAGTTCTTC. Its translation is CASSPARLREAPGGQFF.